This TCR beta chain is from a study of shared clonotypes between healthy human individuals (dated by TCRdb to about 2020). Turning to the overall study: The cohort comprised a couple of women and three men aged 18 to 49 years. Different laboratories and diverse techniques were used to prepare libraries and sequence TCR repertoires, to increase sequencing depth and limit assay-specific biases. For each donor, three plates each were used for CD4 naive and CD4 memory, two plates were used for CD8 naive, and one plate was used for CD8 memory. Blood TCR repertoires of about five healthy adults were deeply sequenced to estimate repertoire size and the extent of clonotype sharing between individuals. Each donor's leukapheresis produced roughly between about 0.85 and 10 billion PBMCs. The paper's findings and limits, for the study overall: Naive subsets generally had larger estimated clonotype richness than memory subsets did. Pairwise subsampling indicated that sequencing depth was expected to affect the degree of clonotype sharing among donors. Incomplete sequencing was indicated by rarefaction of sorted-subset datasets, despite the large sequencing depth. Higher generation probabilities were observed for clonotypes shared by all four sorted-subset donors than for non-shared clonotypes. Sharing across four donors was observed for approximately 5% of naive CD4, over 3% of naive CD8, over 2% of memory CD4, and about 0.39% of memory CD8 clonotypes. Sampling was restricted to blood, and TCR repertoires in tissue are likely to differ from TCR repertoires in blood. The small number of donors limited the genetic and exposure-history diversity represented.

Using the deep immunoSEQ assay, TCR CDR3 regions were amplified from genomic DNA by multiplex PCR. Extracted genomic DNA from each cell subset was distributed evenly across all wells of several immunoSEQ 96-well plates, and each plate was treated as a replicate. For sorted subsets, roughly 200 ng genomic DNA, equal to 30,000 or so T cell genomes, was loaded into each replicate PCR. The purified libraries were quantified using a Qubit 3.0 fluorometer, sized with a Bioanalyzer 2100, and then quantified again using the KAPA Library Quantification kit. Every immunoSEQ 96-well plate was sequenced on a separate single-read 150-cycle Illumina NextSeq 550 flow cell. From the authors' description of their analysis: The immunoSEQ output contained only junctional sequences without quality scores, so filtering could not match that applied to full-length reads. To assign V/J genes and CDR3, sequences were annotated using PyIR, a Python wrapper for IgBLAST v1.9, with IMGT germline references. Reads were filtered out if the reads had weak V/J assignments (E-value above 1e-6), no CDR3, stop codons, out-of-frame junctions, or ambiguous translated residues. V3J clonotypes were defined as sequences sharing an identical inferred V gene, J gene, and CDR3 amino acid sequence. Percentage overlap between repertoires was computed as shared unique clonotypes divided by the size of the smaller repertoire. Three approaches were used to assess repertoire richness: RTK rarefaction, the Chao1 estimator, and Recon v2.1 estimates of unobserved clonotypes. Generation probabilities were computed with OLGA for all TCRbeta clonotypes obtained by the gDNA method from several donors. Imported from immuneACCESS, the table was reduced by TCRdb to in-frame sequences with V and J called. These copies leave out some clones; in studies compared against another copy, an unresolved V gene accounts for under half, and the cause of the remainder is not known. From that table come the V and J calls and clone size; the DNA was used to work out D and trimming. Recorded for this sample are 550,000 to 850,000 clones; roughly 70% of them occurred a single time. Over 1.5% of the sample rests with the top ten.

The CDR3 runs 18 residues from the cysteine to the phenylalanine. The CDR3 DNA has 54 bases and is translated from base 1. Sequences LNHDA (CDR1) and SQIVND (CDR2) are obtained from the germline V gene (reference sequence). V and J are trimmed by 3 bases and 0 bases, and the gene matches miss 13 bases of the junction. The donors were healthy, HIV-negative adults who had no recently reported acute infections or vaccinations. Every donor was a Caucasian adult residing in Nashville, Tennessee, USA. CD4+ T cells were enriched by magnetic negative selection, after which naive cells were positively selected on CD45RA and the negative fraction was taken as the memory subset. Blood was obtained by leukapheresis, after which PBMCs were separated by Ficoll-Histopaque density gradient centrifugation and cryopreserved in liquid nitrogen vapor phase. Purity and quantity of every magnetically sorted T cell population were checked by analytical flow cytometry. From each sorted fraction, genomic DNA was isolated and quantified by UV absorbance on a Nanodrop 2000c.

This clone occurred a few times. The target of this receptor is not known. Qualities for individual bases were not recorded, and no much larger clone is one base off. This clonotype originated in a woman aged 25-40 years in good health. The V and J genes are TRBV19 and TRBJ1-1; the junction holds 7 bases that match TRBD1. Material: memory CD4+ T cells sorted from blood. The cell subset or site label on this specimen signifies: CD45RA-negative fraction. Here is the DNA: TGTGCCAGTAGTATGGCACCGGGGACAGTAGTCATGAACACTGAAGCTTTCTTT. It translates to CASSMAPGTVVMNTEAFF.